This is a list of T cell receptor beta chains from one sample in a study of shared clonotypes between healthy human individuals. The protocol was immunoSEQ multiplex PCR, while the TCRdb copy is restricted to in-frame clones and leaves out a portion. The data contain more than 2,000,000 clones, approximately 94% of them singletons. The sample was naive CD4+ T cells sorted from blood. These receptor sequences come from a man aged 18 to 29 in good health. The conserved cysteine and the conserved F or W are not part of the CDR3 here. D genes are given only for firm matches.

TRBJ1-1 | TRBV7-9 | . | ASSLGTEAF
TRBJ2-7 | TRBV10-1 | TRBD1 | ASSSGQNYEQY
TRBJ1-1 | TRBV6-1 | . | ASSELDSNTEAF
TRBJ1-2 | TRBV19 | . | ASSISRGPTNYGYT
TRBJ1-1 | TRBV18 | TRBD1 | ASSPERVQGGTEAF
TRBJ2-2 | TRBV30 | . | AGWGGTNTGELF
TRBJ2-3 | TRBV5-1 | . | ASSSIPTDTQY
TRBJ2-5 | TRBV2 | . | ASSPEDLQETQY
TRBJ2-5 | TRBV7-9 | . | ASSLRRSSHQETQY
TRBJ1-5 | TRBV30 | . | ASGGTSNQPQH
TRBJ1-5 | TRBV6-5 | TRBD1 | ASSRAGTANQPQH
TRBJ2-2 | TRBV6-1 | . | ASSAGQWNTGELF
TRBJ1-1 | TRBV4-1 | . | ASSQDQGTEAF
TRBJ2-7 | TRBV7-2 | . | ASSLALPGRRLEQY
TRBJ2-7 | TRBV11-2 | . | ASSLRAESSYEQY
TRBJ1-6 | TRBV9 | TRBD1 | ASSDPDRGDHSYNSPLH
TRBJ2-3 | TRBV6-4 | . | ASSDSGVTQY
TRBJ2-4 | TRBV18 | . | ASSPETVQY
TRBJ1-3 | TRBV2 | . | ASSEDSGNTIY
TRBJ2-1 | TRBV27 | . | ASWPAPRAGVKF
TRBJ2-3 | TRBV11-2 | . | ASSFRGAGKDTQY
TRBJ1-2 | TRBV19 | . | ASSSGETYGYT
TRBJ1-2 | TRBV9 | . | ASSVTGTASST
TRBJ1-5 | TRBV10-3 | . | AISEFRDFAEH
TRBJ2-3 | TRBV19 | . | ASSIGSQDTQY
TRBJ1-1 | TRBV27 | TRBD1 | ASSLLVRGRRDTEAF
TRBJ2-7 | TRBV10-2 | . | ASRDSGRRYEQY
TRBJ2-1 | TRBV5-1 | . | ASSVGTVNEQF
TRBJ2-1 | TRBV6-6 | TRBD1 | ASSHGPGQGDSEQF
TRBJ2-4 | TRBV12-5 | . | ASGLGGLGLNIQY
TRBJ1-2 | TRBV5-6 | . | ASTSSQMLYGYT
TRBJ1-6 | TRBV5-1 | . | ASRSRDVYSPLH
TRBJ2-1 | TRBV2 | . | ASSEGEGLEQF
TRBJ2-2 | TRBV7-9 | . | ASHEIGTGELF
TRBJ2-2 | TRBV7-2 | . | ASSLAPIQGVTGELF
TRBJ1-6 | TRBV28 | TRBD1 | ASSFTGGGPHNSPLH
TRBJ2-5 | TRBV11-2 | TRBD2 | ASSFSGGLAYGETQY
TRBJ1-1 | TRBV19 | . | ASRYPRNTEAF
TRBJ1-2 | TRBV7-9 | . | ASSLMGTPNYGYT
TRBJ2-5 | TRBV4-1 | . | ASSQDAGRTQY
TRBJ1-3 | TRBV29-1 | TRBD1 | SGRTGGNTIY
TRBJ2-7 | TRBV7-9 | . | ASSETGQLYEQY
TRBJ2-2 | TRBV5-8 | . | ASSTTGRYTGELF
TRBJ2-7 | TRBV19 | . | ASSIPGPASEQY
TRBJ2-2 | TRBV5-5 | TRBD2 | ASSLKTLAGGHNTGELF
TRBJ1-1 | TRBV5-4 | . | ASSFDMNTEAF
TRBJ1-4 | TRBV11-2 | TRBD1 | ASSFRDSVLLF
TRBJ1-2 | TRBV18 | . | ASSPQGRGYGYT
TRBJ2-5 | TRBV4-1 | . | ASSQGKGGETQY
TRBJ2-2 | TRBV10-1 | . | ASSPTTGELF
TRBJ2-3 | TRBV5-1 | . | ASSSIANLAGSDTQY
TRBJ2-7 | TRBV6-6 | . | ASSYRGSSYEQY
TRBJ2-3 | TRBV6-4 | TRBD2 | ASSHQGILGGRSTDTQY